These 4 T cell receptor beta chains were all obtained from the same sample, sequenced in a study of cytomegalovirus exposure and HLA in healthy donors. This PCR relied on a set of 60 Vbeta primers and 13 Jbeta primers. The table came from immunoSEQ multiplex PCR; TCRdb's copy has only in-frame clones and leaves some out. The top ten clones hold about 3.4% of a sample with 100,000 to 150,000 clones, 60% to 85% of them seen once. The sequencing input was PBMCs. These receptors originate from a man younger than 45 in good health and CMV-seronegative.

The CDR3 DNA sequence: TGTGCCAGCAGCTCCCGTGGCGGATACCCCTTGAGCTCCTACGAGCAGTACTTC. Translated: CASSSRGGYPLSSYEQYF. The chain couples TRBV7-9 to TRBJ2-5; D ambiguous. The J call may be mistaken, given a closer DNA end match to TRBJ2-7. The CDR3 has 18 residues. Germline V gene lookup returns CDR1 SEHNR and CDR2 FQNEAQ (reference sequence).

The chain recombines TRBV27 with TRBJ2-5, with a tentative D call TRBD1 (5 bases). The better agreement between TRBJ2-7 and the DNA end casts doubt on the J call. CDR1 MNHEY and CDR2 SMNVEV come from the germline V gene (reference sequence). This CDR3 has 13 residues. As DNA, the CDR3 is TGTGCCAGCAGTTTACGGCAGGGCTACGAGCAGTACTTC. It is translated as CASSLRQGYEQYF.

The chain joins TRBV4-2 to TRBJ2-4; 8 nucleotides agree with TRBD1. The CDR3 covers 13 residues. Germline V gene lookup returns CDR1 LGHNA and CDR2 YNFKEQ. The V segment lost 3 bases and the J segment 8 bases; nucleotides outside the gene matches: 3. The CDR3 DNA follows: TGTGCCAGCAGCCATGACAGGGGAGACATTCAGTACTTC. Protein: CASSHDRGDIQYF.

The rearrangement joins TRBV29-1 to TRBJ2-7, with D maybe TRBD1 (5 bases). Germline CDR1 SQVTM, CDR2 ANQGSEA. Trimming left V 5 bases short and J 3 bases short, with 11 bases between. The CDR3 is made up of 12 amino acids. Written as DNA, the CDR3 is TGCAGCGTTTATGGGGCCGACTACGAGCAGTACTTC. Translating gives CSVYGADYEQYF.